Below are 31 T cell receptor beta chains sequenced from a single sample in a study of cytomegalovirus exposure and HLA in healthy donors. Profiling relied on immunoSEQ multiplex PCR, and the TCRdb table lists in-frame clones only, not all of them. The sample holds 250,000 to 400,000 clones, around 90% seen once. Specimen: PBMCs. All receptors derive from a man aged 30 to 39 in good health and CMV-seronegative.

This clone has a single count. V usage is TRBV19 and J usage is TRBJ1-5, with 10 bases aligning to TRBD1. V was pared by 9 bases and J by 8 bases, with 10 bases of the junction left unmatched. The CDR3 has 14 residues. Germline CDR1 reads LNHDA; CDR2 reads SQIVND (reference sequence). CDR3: CASRDRGIREPQHF. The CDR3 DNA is TGTGCCAGCCGGGACAGGGGCATTAGGGAGCCCCAGCATTTT.

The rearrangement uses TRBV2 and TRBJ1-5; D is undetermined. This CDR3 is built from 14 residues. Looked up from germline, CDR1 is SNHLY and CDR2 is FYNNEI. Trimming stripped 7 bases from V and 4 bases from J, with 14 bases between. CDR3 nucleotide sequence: TGTGCCAGCACCTTTCGGGGTGGGAATCAGCCCCAGCATTTT. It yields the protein CASTFRGGNQPQHF.

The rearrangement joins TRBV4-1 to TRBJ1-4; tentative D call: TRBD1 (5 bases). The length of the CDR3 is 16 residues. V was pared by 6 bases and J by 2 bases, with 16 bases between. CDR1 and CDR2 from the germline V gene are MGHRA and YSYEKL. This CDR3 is CASRTAFGGTNEKLFF. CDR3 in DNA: TGCGCCAGCAGAACCGCCTTTGGGGGGACTAATGAAAAACTGTTTTTT.

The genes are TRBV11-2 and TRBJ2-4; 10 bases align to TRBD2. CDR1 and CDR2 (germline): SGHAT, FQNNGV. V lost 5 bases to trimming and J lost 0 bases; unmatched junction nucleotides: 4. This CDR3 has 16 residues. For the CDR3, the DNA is TGTGCCAGCAGCACGAGCGGGGGGGTAGCCAAAAACATTCAGTACTTC. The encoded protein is CASSTSGGVAKNIQYF.

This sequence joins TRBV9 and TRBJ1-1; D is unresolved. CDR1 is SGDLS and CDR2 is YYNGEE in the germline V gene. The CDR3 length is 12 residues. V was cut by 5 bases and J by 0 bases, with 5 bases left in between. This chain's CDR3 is CASSRMNTEAFF. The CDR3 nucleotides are TGTGCCAGCAGTAGAATGAACACTGAAGCTTTCTTT.

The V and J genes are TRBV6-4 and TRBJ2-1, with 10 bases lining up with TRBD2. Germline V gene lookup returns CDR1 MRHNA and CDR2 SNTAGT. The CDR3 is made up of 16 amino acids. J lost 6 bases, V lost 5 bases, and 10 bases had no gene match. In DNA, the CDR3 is TGTGCCAGCAGTAAAAGCGGGGGGGCCGCTCGCAATGAGCAGTTCTTC. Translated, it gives CASSKSGGAARNEQFF.

Written as DNA, the CDR3 is TGTGCCACCAGTCAAAGCAGGGGGCTCGGTGAAAAACTGTTTTTT. It specifies CATSQSRGLGEKLFF. This rearrangement joins TRBV15 to TRBJ1-4; TRBD1 matches 8 bases. Germline V gene data show CDR1 as LNHNV and CDR2 as YYDKDF (reference sequence). This CDR3 spans 15 amino acids. The V segment lost 6 bases and the J segment 7 bases; nucleotides outside the gene matches: 10.

CDR3 sequence reads: CASSQEKRGSTDTQYF. The CDR3 region has the DNA TGTGCCAGCAGCCAAGAGAAGCGGGGGAGCACAGATACGCAGTATTTT. The V gene is TRBV4-2, the J gene TRBJ2-3; 8 bases are a match to TRBD2. The V segment lost 0 bases and the J segment 0 bases; nucleotides outside the gene matches: 2. This CDR3 comprises 16 residues. CDR1 is LGHNA, CDR2 YNFKEQ, per germline.

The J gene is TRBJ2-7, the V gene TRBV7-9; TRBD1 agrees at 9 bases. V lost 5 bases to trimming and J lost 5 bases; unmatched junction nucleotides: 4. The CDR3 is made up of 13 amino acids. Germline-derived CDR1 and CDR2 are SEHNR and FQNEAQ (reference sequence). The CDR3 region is CASSLQGANEQYF. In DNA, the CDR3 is TGTGCCAGCAGCCTACAGGGGGCAAACGAGCAGTACTTC.

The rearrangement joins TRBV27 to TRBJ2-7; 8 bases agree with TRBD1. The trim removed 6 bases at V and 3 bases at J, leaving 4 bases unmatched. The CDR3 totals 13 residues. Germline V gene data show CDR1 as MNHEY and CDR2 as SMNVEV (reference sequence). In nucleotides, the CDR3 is TGTGCCAGCAGAGACAGGGGTTTCTACGAGCAGTACTTC. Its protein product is CASRDRGFYEQYF.

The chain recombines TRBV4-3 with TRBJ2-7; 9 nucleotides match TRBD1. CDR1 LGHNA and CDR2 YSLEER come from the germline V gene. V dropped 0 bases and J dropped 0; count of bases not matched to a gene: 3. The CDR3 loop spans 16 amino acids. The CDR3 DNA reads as TGCGCCAGCAGCCAAGAGTGGGACAGGGCCTCCTACGAGCAGTACTTC. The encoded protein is CASSQEWDRASYEQYF.

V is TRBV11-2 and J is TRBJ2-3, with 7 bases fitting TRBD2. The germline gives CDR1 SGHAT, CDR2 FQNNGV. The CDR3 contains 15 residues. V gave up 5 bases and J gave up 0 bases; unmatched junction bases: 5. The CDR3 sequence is CASSSGDLSTDTQYF. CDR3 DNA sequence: TGTGCCAGCAGCAGCGGGGATTTGAGCACAGATACGCAGTATTTT.

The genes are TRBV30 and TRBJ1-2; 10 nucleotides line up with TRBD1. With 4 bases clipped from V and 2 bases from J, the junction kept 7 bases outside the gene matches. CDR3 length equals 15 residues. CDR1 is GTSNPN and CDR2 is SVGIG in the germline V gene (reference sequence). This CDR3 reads CAWTGDRGGNYGYTF. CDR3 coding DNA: TGTGCCTGGACCGGGGACAGGGGCGGGAACTATGGCTACACCTTC.

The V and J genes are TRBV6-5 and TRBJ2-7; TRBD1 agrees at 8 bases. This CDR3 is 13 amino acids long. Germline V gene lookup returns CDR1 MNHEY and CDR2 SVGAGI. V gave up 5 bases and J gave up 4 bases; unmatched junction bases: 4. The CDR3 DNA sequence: TGTGCCAGCAGTCCCCGGACAGGGTACGAGCAGTACTTC. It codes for CASSPRTGYEQYF.

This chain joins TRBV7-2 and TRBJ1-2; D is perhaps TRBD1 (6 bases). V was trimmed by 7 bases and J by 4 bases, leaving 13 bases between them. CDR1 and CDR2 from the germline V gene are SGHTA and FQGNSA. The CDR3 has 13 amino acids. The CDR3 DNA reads TGTGCCAGCACCAAGGACAGACTCTATGGCTACACCTTC. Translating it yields CASTKDRLYGYTF.

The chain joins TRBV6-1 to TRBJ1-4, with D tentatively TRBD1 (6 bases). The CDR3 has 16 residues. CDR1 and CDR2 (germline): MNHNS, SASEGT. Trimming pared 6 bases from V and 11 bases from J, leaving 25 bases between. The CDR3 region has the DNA TGTGCCAGCAGCGAAACAGGGCCGTTTCCCTCTAGTAAACTGTTTTTT. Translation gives CASSETGPFPSSKLFF.

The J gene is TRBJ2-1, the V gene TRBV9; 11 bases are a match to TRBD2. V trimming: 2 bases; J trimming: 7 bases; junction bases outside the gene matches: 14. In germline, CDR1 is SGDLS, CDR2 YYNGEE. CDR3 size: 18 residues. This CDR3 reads CASSVRNPGASGGNEQFF. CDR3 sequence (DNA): TGTGCCAGCAGCGTCAGAAACCCCGGGGCTAGCGGGGGGAATGAGCAGTTCTTC.

This CDR3 is CASSQTSAEVGGQNEQYF. The CDR3 nucleotides are TGCGCCAGCAGCCAAACGTCGGCGGAGGTGGGGGGGCAGAACGAGCAGTACTTC. This chain joins TRBV4-1 and TRBJ2-7; tentative D call: TRBD2 (7 bases). Trimming stripped 2 bases from V and 5 bases from J, with 25 bases between. This CDR3 is 18 amino acids long. Germline CDR1 MGHRA, CDR2 YSYEKL.

This CDR3 is CASSSRRTGRGEQFF. As DNA, the CDR3 is TGTGCCAGCAGCTCTAGGCGGACGGGGAGAGGTGAGCAGTTCTTC. The V and J genes are TRBV5-6 and TRBJ2-1, with D tentatively TRBD2 (5 bases). Germline CDR1 and CDR2: SGHDT and YYEEEE. Trimming removed 3 bases at V and 9 bases at J, with 19 bases between. This CDR3 comprises 15 residues.

CDR3 protein: CASSYYEGAPGNTIYF. The CDR3 nucleotides read TGTGCCAGCAGTTACTACGAGGGGGCGCCTGGAAACACCATATATTTT. The V call is TRBV6-6, the J call TRBJ1-3, with 7 nucleotides matching TRBD1. This CDR3 has 16 amino acids. The ends lost 1 base at V and 2 bases at J; junction bases unmatched: 5. The germline V gene has CDR1 MNHNY and CDR2 SVGAGI (reference sequence).

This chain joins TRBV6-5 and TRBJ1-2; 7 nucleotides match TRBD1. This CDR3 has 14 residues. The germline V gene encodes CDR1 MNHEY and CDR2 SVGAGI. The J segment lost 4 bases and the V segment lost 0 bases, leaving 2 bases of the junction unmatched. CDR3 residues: CASSYSGGGYGYTF. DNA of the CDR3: TGTGCCAGCAGTTACTCAGGGGGCGGCTATGGCTACACCTTC.

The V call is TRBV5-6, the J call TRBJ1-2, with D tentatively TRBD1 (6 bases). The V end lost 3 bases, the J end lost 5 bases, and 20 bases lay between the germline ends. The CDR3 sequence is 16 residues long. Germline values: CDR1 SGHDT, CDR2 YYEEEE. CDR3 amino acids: CASSSPRDTLYYGYTF. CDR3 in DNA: TGTGCCAGCAGCTCTCCCCGGGACACCCTTTATTATGGCTACACCTTC.

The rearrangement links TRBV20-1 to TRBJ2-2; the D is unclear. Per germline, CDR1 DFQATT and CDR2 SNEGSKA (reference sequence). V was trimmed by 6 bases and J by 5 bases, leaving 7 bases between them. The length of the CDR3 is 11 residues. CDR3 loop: CSAMRTGELFF. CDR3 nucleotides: TGCAGTGCCATGCGAACCGGGGAGCTGTTTTTT.

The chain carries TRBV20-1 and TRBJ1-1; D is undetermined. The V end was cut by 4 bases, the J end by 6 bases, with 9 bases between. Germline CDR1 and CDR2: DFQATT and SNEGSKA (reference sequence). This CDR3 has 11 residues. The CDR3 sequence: CSANIAAEAFF. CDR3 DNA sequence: TGCAGTGCTAATATTGCGGCTGAAGCTTTCTTT.

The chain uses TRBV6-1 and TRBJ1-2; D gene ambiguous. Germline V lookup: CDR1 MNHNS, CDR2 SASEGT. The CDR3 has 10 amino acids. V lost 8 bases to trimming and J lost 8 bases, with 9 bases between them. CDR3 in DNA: TGTGCCAGCCTTCTCAGAGGCTACACCTTC. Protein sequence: CASLLRGYTF.

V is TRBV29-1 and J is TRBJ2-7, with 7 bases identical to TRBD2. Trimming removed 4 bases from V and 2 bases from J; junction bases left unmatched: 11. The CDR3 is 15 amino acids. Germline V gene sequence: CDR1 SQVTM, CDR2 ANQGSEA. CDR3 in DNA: TGCAGCGTTGTTCGACCCGGGACTACACCCTACGAGCAGTACTTC. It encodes CSVVRPGTTPYEQYF.

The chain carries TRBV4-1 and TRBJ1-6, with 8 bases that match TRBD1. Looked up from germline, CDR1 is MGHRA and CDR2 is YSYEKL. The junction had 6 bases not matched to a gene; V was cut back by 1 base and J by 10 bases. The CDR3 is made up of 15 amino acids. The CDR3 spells CASSQVRDRGSPLHF. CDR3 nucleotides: TGCGCCAGCAGCCAAGTGAGAGACAGGGGCTCACCCCTCCACTTT.

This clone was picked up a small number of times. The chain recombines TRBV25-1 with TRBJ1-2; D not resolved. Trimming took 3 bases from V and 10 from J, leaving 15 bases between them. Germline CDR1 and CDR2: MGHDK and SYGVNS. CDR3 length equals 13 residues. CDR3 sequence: CASSEPGWESYTF. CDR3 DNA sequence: TGTGCCAGCAGTGAGCCCGGGTGGGAGTCCTACACCTTC.

Here the CDR3 DNA reads TGTGCCAGCAGTGAATTTGGCCAGTCAACCCCTCCCGGGGAGCTGTTTTTT. Amino acid sequence: CASSEFGQSTPPGELFF. The chain has TRBV2 and TRBJ2-2; D unresolved. Trimming took 2 bases from V and 6 from J, leaving 19 bases between them. Germline values: CDR1 SNHLY, CDR2 FYNNEI. The CDR3 loop spans 17 amino acids.

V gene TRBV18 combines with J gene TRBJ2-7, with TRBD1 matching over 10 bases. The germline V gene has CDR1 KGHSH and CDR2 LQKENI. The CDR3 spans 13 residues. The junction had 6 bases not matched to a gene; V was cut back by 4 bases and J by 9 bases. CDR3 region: CASSLGQGDRQYF. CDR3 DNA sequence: TGTGCCAGCTCACTCGGACAGGGGGATAGGCAGTACTTC.

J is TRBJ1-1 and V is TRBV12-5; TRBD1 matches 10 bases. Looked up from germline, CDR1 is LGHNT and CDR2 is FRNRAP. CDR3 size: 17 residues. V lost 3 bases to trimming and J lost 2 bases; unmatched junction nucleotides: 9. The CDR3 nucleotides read TGTGCTAGTGGTTTCTCGGACAGGGGGTTCTACAACACTGAAGCTTTCTTT. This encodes CASGFSDRGFYNTEAFF.